The 10 T cell receptor beta chains below come from one sample, sequenced in a study of technical replicates of blood from a handful of donors. Generated by immunoSEQ multiplex PCR, the TCRdb table keeps only in-frame clones and is missing some. The profile shows 30,000 to 40,000 clones, more than 90% of them singletons. Sequencing was carried out using PBMCs. These receptor sequences come from a human donor in good health. Some clones in this sample may be carry-over from other donors' samples.

The rearrangement uses TRBV30 and TRBJ1-2, with TRBD1 matching over 7 bases. J gave up 6 bases and V 5 bases, and 6 bases lay outside the gene matches. The germline V gene has CDR1 GTSNPN and CDR2 SVGIG (reference sequence). This CDR3 has 12 residues. CDR3 coding DNA: TGTGCCTGGCAAGGGGGCCCAGATGGCTACACCTTC. This encodes CAWQGGPDGYTF.

The V call is TRBV4-1, the J call TRBJ2-7, with D perhaps TRBD2 (6 bases). Per germline, CDR1 MGHRA and CDR2 YSYEKL. Deletions cut 3 bases from V and 6 bases from J, with 12 bases between. The CDR3 length is 13 residues. The CDR3 spells CASSQRGLGEQYF. CDR3 nucleotide sequence: TGCGCCAGCAGCCAGCGGGGTCTAGGCGAGCAGTACTTC.

V gene TRBV4-3 combines with J gene TRBJ2-7; D uncertain. V lost 0 bases, J lost 2 bases, and 14 bases lay in between. CDR3 length equals 16 residues. Germline V gene sequence: CDR1 LGHNA, CDR2 YSLEER. CDR3 DNA: TGCGCCAGCAGCCAAGAAGTGGGCAGGTCTCCCTACGAGCAGTACTTC. Protein sequence: CASSQEVGRSPYEQYF.

V usage is TRBV6-5 and J usage is TRBJ2-7, with TRBD2 matching over 8 bases. CDR3 length: 16 amino acids. Germline CDR1 reads MNHEY; CDR2 reads SVGAGI. The V gene end was trimmed by 0 bases and the J gene end by 7 bases; junction bases not matched to a gene: 11. The CDR3 here is CASSYSRGRSAGEQYF. The CDR3 DNA reads as TGTGCCAGCAGTTACTCCCGCGGGAGGTCCGCGGGGGAGCAGTACTTC.

The chain has TRBV27 and TRBJ2-1; 9 bases fit TRBD1. This CDR3 comprises 12 residues. V was clipped by 11 bases and J by 7 bases; unmatched bases: 6. The germline gives CDR1 MNHEY, CDR2 SMNVEV (reference sequence). The CDR3 DNA reads as TGTGCCGCGGGACAGGGTTGGAATGAGCAGTTCTTC. Protein: CAAGQGWNEQFF.

V is TRBV7-2 and J is TRBJ2-3; no clear D gene. The CDR3 consists of 15 residues. Deletions cut 7 bases from V and 1 base from J, with 15 bases between. CDR1 is SGHTA, CDR2 FQGNSA, per germline. The CDR3 region has the DNA TGTGCCAGCATCCCCTGGTGGTTAGGCACAGATACGCAGTATTTT. This codes for CASIPWWLGTDTQYF.

The chain uses TRBV29-1 and TRBJ2-2; 9 nucleotides align to TRBD2. Germline assignment: CDR1 SQVTM and CDR2 ANQGSEA. Losses at the gene ends were 3 bases for V and 5 bases for J; bases not matched to a gene: 7. The CDR3 is made up of 15 amino acids. The CDR3 loop reads CSVDETAGGTGELFF. The CDR3 DNA follows: TGCAGCGTTGATGAGACAGCGGGAGGAACCGGGGAGCTGTTTTTT.

The V and J genes are TRBV5-1 and TRBJ2-5; D remains unclear. This CDR3 is 13 amino acids long. CDR1 and CDR2 (germline): SGHRS, YFSETQ. With 1 base removed from V and 2 bases from J, the gap between germline ends came to 6 bases. CDR3 in amino acids: CASSLLPQETQYF. CDR3 DNA: TGCGCCAGCAGCTTGCTACCACAAGAGACCCAGTACTTC. Based on the CDR3 plus reference TRBV5-1 and TRBJ2-5, the full variable domain is KAGVTQTPRYLIKTRGQQVTLSCSPISGHRSVSWYQQTPGQGLQFLFEYFSETQRNKGNFPGRFSGRQFSNSRSEMNVSTLELGDSALYLCASSLLPQETQYFGPGTRLLVL.

The table lists this clone with a count of one. The rearrangement uses TRBV9 and TRBJ1-1; TRBD1 matches at 7 bases. J lost 1 base, V lost 4 bases, and 4 bases had no gene match. Germline lookup yields CDR1 SGDLS and CDR2 YYNGEE. The CDR3 spans 14 residues. This chain's CDR3 is CASSYGQENTEAFF. In DNA, the CDR3 is TGTGCCAGCAGCTACGGACAGGAGAACACTGAAGCTTTCTTT. Complete variable domain (other parts from reference TRBV9 and TRBJ1-1): DSGVTQTPKHLITATGQRVTLRCSPRSGDLSVYWYQQSLDQGLQFLIQYYNGEERAKGNILERFSAQQFPDLHSELNLSSLELGDSALYFCASSYGQENTEAFFGQGTRLTVV.

This clone is medium-sized within its sample. This rearrangement joins TRBV29-1 to TRBJ2-7; D may be TRBD1 (5 bases). The V gene's germline CDR1 is SQVTM and CDR2 ANQGSEA. Trimming removed 1 base from V and 3 bases from J, with 10 bases in between. This CDR3 spans 13 amino acids. The CDR3 sequence is CSVEVQANYEQYF. In DNA, the CDR3 is TGCAGCGTTGAAGTACAGGCGAACTACGAGCAGTACTTC.